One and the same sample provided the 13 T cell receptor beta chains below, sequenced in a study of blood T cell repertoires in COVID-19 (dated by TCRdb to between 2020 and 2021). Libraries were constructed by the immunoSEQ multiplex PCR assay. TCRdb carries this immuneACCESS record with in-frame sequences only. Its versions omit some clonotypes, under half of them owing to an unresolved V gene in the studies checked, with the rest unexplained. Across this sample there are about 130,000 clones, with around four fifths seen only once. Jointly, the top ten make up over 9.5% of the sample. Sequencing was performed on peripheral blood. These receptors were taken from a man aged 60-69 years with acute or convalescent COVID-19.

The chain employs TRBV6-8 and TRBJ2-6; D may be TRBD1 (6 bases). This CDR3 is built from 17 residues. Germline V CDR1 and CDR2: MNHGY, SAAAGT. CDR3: CVGSYTYTGTGANVLTF. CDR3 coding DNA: TGTGTGGGCAGTTATACCTATACAGGGACTGGGGCCAACGTCCTGACTTTC.

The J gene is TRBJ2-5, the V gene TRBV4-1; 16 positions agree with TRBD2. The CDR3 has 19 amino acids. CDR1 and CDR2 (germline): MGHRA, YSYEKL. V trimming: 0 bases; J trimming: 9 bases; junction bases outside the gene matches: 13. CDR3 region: CASSQESSRPGLAGGPQYF. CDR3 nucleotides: TGCGCCAGCAGCCAAGAAAGTTCCCGGCCGGGACTAGCGGGAGGGCCCCAGTACTTC.

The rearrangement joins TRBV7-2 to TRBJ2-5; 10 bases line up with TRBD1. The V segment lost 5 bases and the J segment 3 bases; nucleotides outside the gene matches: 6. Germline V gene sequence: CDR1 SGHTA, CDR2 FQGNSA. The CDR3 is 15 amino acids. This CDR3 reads CASSRTGTGEETQYF. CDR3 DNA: TGTGCCAGCAGCCGGACCGGGACAGGGGAAGAGACCCAGTACTTC.

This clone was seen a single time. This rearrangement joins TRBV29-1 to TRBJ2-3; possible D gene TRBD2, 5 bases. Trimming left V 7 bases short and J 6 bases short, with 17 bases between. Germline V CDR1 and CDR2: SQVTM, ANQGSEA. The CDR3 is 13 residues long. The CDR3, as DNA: TGCAGCGCTATTGGGCGGGCCCTGGATACGCAGTATTTT. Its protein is CSAIGRALDTQYF.

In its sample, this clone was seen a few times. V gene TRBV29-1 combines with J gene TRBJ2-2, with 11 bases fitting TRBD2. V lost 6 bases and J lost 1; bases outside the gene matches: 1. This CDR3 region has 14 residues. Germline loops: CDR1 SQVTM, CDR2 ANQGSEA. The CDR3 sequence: CSVGTSGNTGELFF. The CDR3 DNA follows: TGCAGCGTAGGGACTAGCGGGAACACCGGGGAGCTGTTTTTT.

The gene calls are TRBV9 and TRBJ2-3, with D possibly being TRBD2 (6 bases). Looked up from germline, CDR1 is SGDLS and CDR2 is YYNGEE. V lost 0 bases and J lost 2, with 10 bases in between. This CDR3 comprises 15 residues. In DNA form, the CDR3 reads TGTGCCAGCAGCGTAGTAGGGACTTACACAGATACGCAGTATTTT. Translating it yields CASSVVGTYTDTQYF. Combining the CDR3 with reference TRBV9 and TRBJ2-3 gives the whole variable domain DSGVTQTPKHLITATGQRVTLRCSPRSGDLSVYWYQQSLDQGLQFLIQYYNGEERAKGNILERFSAQQFPDLHSELNLSSLELGDSALYFCASSVVGTYTDTQYFGPGTRLTVL.

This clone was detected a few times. CDR3 nucleotide sequence: TGCGCCAGCAGTGAGTCCTTGGCGAGACTCCAAAACTATGGCTACACCTTC. Translated: CASSESLARLQNYGYTF. The chain uses TRBV10-2 and TRBJ1-2; D is undetermined. Trimming removed 0 bases at V and 2 bases at J, with 16 bases between. This CDR3 has 17 amino acids. Germline loops: CDR1 WSHSY, CDR2 SAAADI.

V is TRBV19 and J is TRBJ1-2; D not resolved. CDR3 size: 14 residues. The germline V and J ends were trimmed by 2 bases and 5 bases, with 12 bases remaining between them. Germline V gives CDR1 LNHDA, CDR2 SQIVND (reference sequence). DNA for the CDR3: TGTGCCAGTAGTATATGGCCGCTCGTATATGGCTACACCTTC. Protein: CASSIWPLVYGYTF.

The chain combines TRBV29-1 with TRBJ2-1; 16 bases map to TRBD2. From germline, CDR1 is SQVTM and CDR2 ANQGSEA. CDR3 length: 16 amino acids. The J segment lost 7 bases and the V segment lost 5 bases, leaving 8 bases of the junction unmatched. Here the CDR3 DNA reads TGCAGCGTTACGGGACTAGCGGGAGGGCTTTGGAATGAGCAGTTCTTC. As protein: CSVTGLAGGLWNEQFF.

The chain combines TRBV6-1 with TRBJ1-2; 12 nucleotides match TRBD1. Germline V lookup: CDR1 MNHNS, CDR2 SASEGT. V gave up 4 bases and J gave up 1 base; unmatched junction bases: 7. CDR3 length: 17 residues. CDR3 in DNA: TGTGCCAGCAGTGGGGACAGGGGGCGCGATCTTAACTATGGCTACACCTTC. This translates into CASSGDRGRDLNYGYTF.

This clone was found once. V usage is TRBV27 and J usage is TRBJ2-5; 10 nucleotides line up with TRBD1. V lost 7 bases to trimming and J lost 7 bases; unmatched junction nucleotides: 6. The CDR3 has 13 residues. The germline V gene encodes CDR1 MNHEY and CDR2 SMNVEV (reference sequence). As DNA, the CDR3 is TGTGCCAGCACGACAGGGGGCGCGGGGACCCAGTACTTC. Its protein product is CASTTGGAGTQYF.

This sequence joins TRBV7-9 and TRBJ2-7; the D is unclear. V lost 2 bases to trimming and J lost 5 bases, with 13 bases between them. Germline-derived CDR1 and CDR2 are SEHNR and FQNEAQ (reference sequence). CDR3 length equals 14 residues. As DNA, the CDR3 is TGTGCCAGCAGCTTAAGAGGATTGGAAGACGAGCAGTACTTC. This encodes CASSLRGLEDEQYF.

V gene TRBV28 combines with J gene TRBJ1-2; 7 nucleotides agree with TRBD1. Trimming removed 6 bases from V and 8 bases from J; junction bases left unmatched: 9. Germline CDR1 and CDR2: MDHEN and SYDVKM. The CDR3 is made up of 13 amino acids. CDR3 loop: CASRSGGRYGYTF. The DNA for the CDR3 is TGTGCCAGCAGGTCAGGGGGAAGGTACGGCTACACCTTC.